This T cell receptor beta chain was retrieved from a study of response to subunit inactivated influenza vaccine. Regarding the study as a whole: It was suggested by the authors that few new T cells are recruited by each seasonal influenza vaccination.

This CDR3 comprises 14 residues. V shed 5 bases and J shed 4 bases, with 17 bases lying between them. Germline V CDR1 and CDR2: DFQATT, SNEGSKA (reference sequence). TCRdb re-called the RT-PCR reads through MiXCR, storing one row per CDR3 protein. The sample lists hundreds of thousands of distinct CDR3 sequences; more than 15% were seen once. Remarks on this clonotype: What it recognizes is unknown.

The V and J genes are TRBV20-1 and TRBJ1-2; D is ambiguous. This TCR was recovered from a man aged 45 to 65 who received an inactivated influenza vaccine. Sequencing was performed on PBMCs from blood, taken 11 to 12 days after vaccination. CDR3 in DNA: TGCAGTGCTGCTCCAGCAGACACGGGCTATGGCTACACCTTC. Encoded protein: CSAAPADTGYGYTF.